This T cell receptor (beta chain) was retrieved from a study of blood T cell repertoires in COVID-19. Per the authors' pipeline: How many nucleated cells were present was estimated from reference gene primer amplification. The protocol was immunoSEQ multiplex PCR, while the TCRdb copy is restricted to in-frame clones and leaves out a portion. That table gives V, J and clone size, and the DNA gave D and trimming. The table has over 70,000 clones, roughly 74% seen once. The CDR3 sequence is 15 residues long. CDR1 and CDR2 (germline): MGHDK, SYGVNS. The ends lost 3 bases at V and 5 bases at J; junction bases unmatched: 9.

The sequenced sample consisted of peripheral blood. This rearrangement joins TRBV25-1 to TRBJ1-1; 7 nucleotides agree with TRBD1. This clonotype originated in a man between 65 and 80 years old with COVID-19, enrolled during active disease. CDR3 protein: CASSDRLLQGTEAFF. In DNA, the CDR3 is TGTGCCAGCAGTGACCGCCTACTACAGGGGACTGAAGCTTTCTTT.